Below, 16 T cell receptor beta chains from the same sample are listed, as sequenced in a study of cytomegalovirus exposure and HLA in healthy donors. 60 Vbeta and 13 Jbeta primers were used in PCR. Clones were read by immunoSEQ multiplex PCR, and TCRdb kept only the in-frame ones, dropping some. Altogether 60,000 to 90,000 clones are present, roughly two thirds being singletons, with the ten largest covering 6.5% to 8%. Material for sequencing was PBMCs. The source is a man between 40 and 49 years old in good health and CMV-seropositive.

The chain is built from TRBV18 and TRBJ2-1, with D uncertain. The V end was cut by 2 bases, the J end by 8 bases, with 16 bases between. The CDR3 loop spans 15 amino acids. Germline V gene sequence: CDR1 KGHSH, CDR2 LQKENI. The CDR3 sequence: CASSPYVQVVHEQFF. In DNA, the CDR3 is TGTGCCAGCTCACCATACGTCCAGGTCGTCCATGAGCAGTTCTTC.

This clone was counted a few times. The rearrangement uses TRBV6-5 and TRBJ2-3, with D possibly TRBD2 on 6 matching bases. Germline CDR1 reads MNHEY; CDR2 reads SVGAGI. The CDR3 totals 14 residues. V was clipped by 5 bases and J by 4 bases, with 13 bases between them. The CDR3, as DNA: TGTGCCAGCAGTAGAATGGAGGGTCCAGATACGCAGTATTTT. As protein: CASSRMEGPDTQYF.

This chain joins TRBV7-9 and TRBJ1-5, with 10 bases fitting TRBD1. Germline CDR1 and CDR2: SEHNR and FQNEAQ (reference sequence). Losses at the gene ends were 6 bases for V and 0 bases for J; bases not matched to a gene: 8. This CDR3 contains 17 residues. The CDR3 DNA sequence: TGTGCCAGCAGTCGAGGACAGGGGGTAAATAGCAATCAGCCCCAGCATTTT. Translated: CASSRGQGVNSNQPQHF.

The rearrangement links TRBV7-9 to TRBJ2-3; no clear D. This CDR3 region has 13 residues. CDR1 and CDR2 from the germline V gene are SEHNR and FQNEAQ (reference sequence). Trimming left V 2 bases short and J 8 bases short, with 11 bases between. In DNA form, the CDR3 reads TGTGCCAGCAGCTTATACCAGACGGGTACGCAGTATTTT. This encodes CASSLYQTGTQYF.

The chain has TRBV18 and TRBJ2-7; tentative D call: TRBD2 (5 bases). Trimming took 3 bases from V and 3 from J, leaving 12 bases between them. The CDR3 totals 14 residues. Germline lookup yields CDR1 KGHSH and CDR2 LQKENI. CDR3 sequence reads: CASSPSRELYEQYF. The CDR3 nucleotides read TGTGCCAGCTCACCGTCCCGGGAACTCTACGAGCAGTACTTC.

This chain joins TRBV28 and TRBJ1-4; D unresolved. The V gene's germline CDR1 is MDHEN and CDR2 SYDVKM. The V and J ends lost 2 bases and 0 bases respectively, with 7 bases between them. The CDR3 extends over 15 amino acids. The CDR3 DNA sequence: TGTGCCAGCAGTTTAGGAGGCGCAACTAATGAAAAACTGTTTTTT. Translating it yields CASSLGGATNEKLFF.

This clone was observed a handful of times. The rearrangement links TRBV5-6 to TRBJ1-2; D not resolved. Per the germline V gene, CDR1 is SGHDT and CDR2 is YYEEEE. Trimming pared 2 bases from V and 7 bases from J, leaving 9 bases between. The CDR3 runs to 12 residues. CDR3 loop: CASSLALGGYTF. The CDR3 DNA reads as TGTGCCAGCAGCTTAGCGCTGGGTGGCTACACCTTC.

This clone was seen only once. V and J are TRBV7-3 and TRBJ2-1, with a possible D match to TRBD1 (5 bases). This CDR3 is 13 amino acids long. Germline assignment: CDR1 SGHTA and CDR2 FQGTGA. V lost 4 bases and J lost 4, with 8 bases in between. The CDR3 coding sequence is TGTGCCAGCAGCTCCAAGGGGTACAATGAGCAGTTCTTC. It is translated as CASSSKGYNEQFF.

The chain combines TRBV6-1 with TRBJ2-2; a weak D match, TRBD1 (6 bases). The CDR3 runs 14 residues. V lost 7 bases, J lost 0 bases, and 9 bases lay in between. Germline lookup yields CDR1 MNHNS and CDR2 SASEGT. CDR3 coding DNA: TGTGCCAGCATCAGGGACACGAACACCGGGGAGCTGTTTTTT. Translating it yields CASIRDTNTGELFF.

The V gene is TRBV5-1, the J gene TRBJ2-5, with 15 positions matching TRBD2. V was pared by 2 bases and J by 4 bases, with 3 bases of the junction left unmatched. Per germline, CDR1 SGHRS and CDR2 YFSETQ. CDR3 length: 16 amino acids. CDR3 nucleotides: TGCGCCAGCAGCTTAAGGACTAGCGGGAGGGGAGAGACCCAGTACTTC. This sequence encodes CASSLRTSGRGETQYF.

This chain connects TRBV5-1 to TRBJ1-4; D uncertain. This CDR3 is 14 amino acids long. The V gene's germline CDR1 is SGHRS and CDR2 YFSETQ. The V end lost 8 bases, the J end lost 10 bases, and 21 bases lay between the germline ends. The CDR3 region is CASRPGDGSGKLFF. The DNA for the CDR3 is TGCGCCAGTAGGCCTGGCGATGGCTCGGGAAAACTGTTTTTT.

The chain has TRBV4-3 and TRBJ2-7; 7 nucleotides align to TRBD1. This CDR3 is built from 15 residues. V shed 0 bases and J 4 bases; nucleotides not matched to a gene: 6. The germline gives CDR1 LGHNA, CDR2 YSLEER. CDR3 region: CASSQETGPWYEQYF. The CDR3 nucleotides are TGCGCCAGCAGCCAAGAGACAGGGCCGTGGTACGAGCAGTACTTC.

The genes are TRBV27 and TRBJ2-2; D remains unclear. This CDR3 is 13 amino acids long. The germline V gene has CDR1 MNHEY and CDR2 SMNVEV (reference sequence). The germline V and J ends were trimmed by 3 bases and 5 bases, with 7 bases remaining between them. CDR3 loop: CASSLGPTGELFF. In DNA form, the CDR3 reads TGTGCCAGCAGTTTGGGCCCGACCGGGGAGCTGTTTTTT.

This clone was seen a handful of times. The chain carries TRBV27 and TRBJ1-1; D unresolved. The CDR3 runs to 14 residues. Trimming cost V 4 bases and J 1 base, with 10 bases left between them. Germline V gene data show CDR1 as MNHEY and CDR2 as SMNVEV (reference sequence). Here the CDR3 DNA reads TGTGCCAGCAGTTCCCCCGCAGGGAACACTGAAGCTTTCTTT. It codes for CASSSPAGNTEAFF.

The CDR3 coding sequence is TGTGCCAGCAGCTCCCAGGGGGACTATGGCTACACCTTC. Translating it yields CASSSQGDYGYTF. This chain connects TRBV5-4 to TRBJ1-2, with TRBD1 identical over 7 bases. V gave up 3 bases and J gave up 3 bases; unmatched junction bases: 2. The CDR3 has 13 amino acids. CDR1 is SGHNT and CDR2 is YYREEE in the germline V gene (reference sequence).

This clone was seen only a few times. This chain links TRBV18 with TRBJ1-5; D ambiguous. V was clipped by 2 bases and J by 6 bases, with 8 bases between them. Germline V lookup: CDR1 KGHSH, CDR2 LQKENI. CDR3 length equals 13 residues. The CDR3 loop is CASSPGSGQPQHF. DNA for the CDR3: TGTGCCAGCTCACCAGGGTCGGGTCAGCCCCAGCATTTT.